This T cell receptor beta chain derives from a study of cytomegalovirus exposure and HLA in healthy donors. Despite likely unrecorded immune exposures, the donors were nominally healthy at the time of sampling. This PCR relied on a set of 60 Vbeta primers and 13 Jbeta primers. Sequenced by immunoSEQ multiplex PCR; TCRdb stores in-frame clones only, minus some. The table includes about 160,000 clones, 80% to 90% detected once. The CDR3 length is 14 residues. The germline gives CDR1 MDHEN, CDR2 SYDVKM. The V gene end was trimmed by 7 bases and the J gene end by 9 bases; junction bases not matched to a gene: 10. As regards this clone: Its cognate antigen is unknown.

Findings and limits, study-wide: One cluster of highly shared sequence variants probably arose as a sequencing artifact. Roughly uniform sequencing depth across donors was assumed, possibly incorrectly.

The TCR sequence derives from a man aged 50 or older in good health and CMV-seropositive. The sample comprised PBMCs. The chain has TRBV28 and TRBJ1-3; 9 bases fit TRBD1. The CDR3: CASTGMGQGPTIYF. CDR3 in DNA: TGTGCCAGCACCGGGATGGGACAGGGTCCCACCATATATTTT. The entire variable domain, with the rest obtained from reference TRBV28 and TRBJ1-3, is as follows: DVKVTQSSRYLVKRTGEKVFLECVQDMDHENMFWYRQDPGLGLRLIYFSYDVKMKEKGDIPEGYSVSREKKERFSLILESASTNQTSMYLCASTGMGQGPTIYFGEGSWLTVV.